This T cell receptor (beta chain) emerged from a study of control samples from healthy donors and cancer patients (dated by TCRdb to the early 2020s). The germline V gene encodes CDR1 LNHNV and CDR2 YYDKDF (reference sequence). V sheds 1 base and J sheds 2 bases, leaving 22 bases between their ends. The CDR3 covers 19 residues, taking in both the cysteine and the phenylalanine. Of the read, only the CDR3 DNA is kept; its 57 bases are in frame from base 1. Turning to this clone: What this receptor recognizes is not known. Base qualities were left out, and no much larger clone turns up one base away.

Receptors were amplified or captured by the immunoSEQ multiplex PCR assay. TCRdb provides this immuneACCESS table in a form limited to in-frame rearrangements. Some clones are lacking; in checked studies, under half of them reflect an unresolved V gene, and why the rest are absent is not known. This sample is represented by some 70,000 clones; 83% of them were singletons. Approximately 14% of the sample lies in the top ten. The sequenced material came from blood. This clonotype was sampled from a man aged 55 to 70 in good health. The sequence links TRBV15 to TRBJ2-3; TRBD2 is a weak D gene call, 6 bases matching. Here is the DNA: TGTGCCACCAGCAGAGGGTCCCGACTAGAATTGTGGGACACAGATACGCAGTATTTT. Its protein is CATSRGSRLELWDTDTQYF.